This TCR beta chain was retrieved from a study of post-analysis software for immune sequencing data. Study-wide findings and caveats: Higher frequency in patients than in controls was seen for roughly five TRBV segments, with TRBV5-6, TRBV5-1 and TRBV20-1 among them.

Unique molecular identifiers were built into the TCR beta cDNA libraries. The authors obtained roughly 550,000 cDNA molecules from approximately 1 to 10 million T cells. TCRdb recomputed calls from the PCR reads with MiXCR, one row per CDR3 protein. The sample contains about 820,000 distinct CDR3 sequences, about 57% of which appear only once. A word on this clonotype: What it binds is unknown.

The CDR3 is 15 residues long. CDR1 and CDR2 (germline): SGHVS, FQNEAQ. The trim removed 1 base at V and 4 bases at J, leaving 5 bases unmatched. The source material was blood. The gene calls are TRBV7-8 and TRBJ2-3; 7 nucleotides match TRBD2. This clonotype originated in a girl between 10 and 17 years old with multiple sclerosis. The CDR3 here is CASSLGTRGSDTQYF. The CDR3 DNA reads as TGTGCCAGCAGCTTAGGGACTAGGGGTTCAGATACGCAGTATTTT.